These T cell receptor beta chains were read from a single sample in a study of blood T cell repertoires in COVID-19. TCRdb's table, derived via immunoSEQ multiplex PCR, lists solely in-frame clones and lacks some. Among around 65,000 clones listed, around 85% were seen once. Sequenced input: peripheral blood. These receptors originate from a man aged 55-75 years with acute or convalescent COVID-19. CDR3s include the opening cysteine and the closing phenylalanine or tryptophan. A D gene is named only where the DNA matches it firmly. Size values are once, few and many counts, or a class for expanded clones, and some rows have none.

TRBV28	NA	TRBJ1-2	14	NA	TGTGCCAGCAGTCCCCTCGACAACTACTATGGCTACACCTTC	CASSPLDNYYGYTF
TRBV27	NA	TRBJ2-3	15	NA	TGTGCCAGCAGGGCACTAGCTCAATACACAGATACGCAGTATTTT	CASRALAQYTDTQYF
TRBV3-1/TRBV3-2	NA	TRBJ2-2	12	NA	TGTGCCAGCAGCCACCAGGGCAGGGAGCTGTTTTTT	CASSHQGRELFF
TRBV21-1	NA	TRBJ2-7	18	NA	TGTGCCACCCGCTTCTACGCTAGCGGGAGGCCCCGCTCCTACGAGCAGTACTTC	CATRFYASGRPRSYEQYF
TRBV5-1	NA	TRBJ1-1	15	NA	TGCGCCAGCAGCCTATATGGAGGGGAGGGAACTGAAGCTTTCTTT	CASSLYGGEGTEAFF
TRBV5-1	TRBD2	TRBJ2-7	15	NA	TGCGCCAGCAGCTTGGCCGGGGGGAGTAGCTACGAGCAGTACTTC	CASSLAGGSSYEQYF
TRBV6-5	TRBD1	TRBJ1-6	15	once	TGTGCCAGCAGCCTTGGACAGGGTCCCAGATCACCCCTCCACTTT	CASSLGQGPRSPLHF
TRBV27	TRBD2	TRBJ2-7	15	NA	TGTGCCAGCAGTTTAAGAGCGGGAGGGCCACACGAGCAGTACTTC	CASSLRAGGPHEQYF
TRBV7-2	TRBD2	TRBJ2-1	15	NA	TGTGCCAGCAGCTTGACTAGCGGGAGGTTGAGTGAGCAGTTCTTC	CASSLTSGRLSEQFF
TRBV11-2	TRBD2	TRBJ2-3	16	once	TGTGCCAGCAGCCTCGGGGGAGCGGGAGTTGCAGATACGCAGTATTTT	CASSLGGAGVADTQYF
TRBV9	TRBD2	TRBJ2-1	14	NA	TGTGCCAGCAGCAGCCTAGCGGGAGTTAATGAGCAGTTCTTC	CASSSLAGVNEQFF
TRBV6-5	TRBD1	TRBJ1-6	12	NA	TGTGCCAGCAGTCCAGGGGGGTCGGCCCTCCACTTT	CASSPGGSALHF
TRBV30	NA	TRBJ2-5	10	NA	TGTGCCTGGAGTACTGAGACCCAGTACTTC	CAWSTETQYF
TRBV9	NA	TRBJ1-5	13	NA	TGTGCCAGCAGCCCTGATACGGTTCAGCCCCAGCATTTT	CASSPDTVQPQHF
TRBV7-2	NA	TRBJ2-7	16	NA	TGTGCCAGCAGCGGACTACAGGGGCGGGCCCCGTACGAGCAGTACTTC	CASSGLQGRAPYEQYF
TRBV21-1	NA	TRBJ2-1	14	few	TGTGCCAGCAGCATGGGAGAATCCTACAATGAGCAGTTCTTC	CASSMGESYNEQFF
TRBV19	NA	TRBJ2-5	13	NA	TGTGCCACCTCTGCGGTTAGGCGGGAGACCCAGTACTTC	CATSAVRRETQYF
TRBV5-5	NA	TRBJ2-2	14	NA	TGTGCCAGCAGCATCGGAGTGGATACCGGGGAGCTGTTTTTT	CASSIGVDTGELFF
TRBV10-3	NA	TRBJ1-2	14	NA	TGTGCCATCAGTGAGTCTGGGGAGTGGAATGGCTACACCTTC	CAISESGEWNGYTF
TRBV6-5	NA	TRBJ2-3	16	few	TGTGCCAGCAGTTACCCAGGGGGGAGTTTCACAGATACGCAGTATTTT	CASSYPGGSFTDTQYF
TRBV25-1	TRBD2	TRBJ2-3	15	once	TGTGCCAGCAGTAAACTAGCGGGAGGTGCAGATACGCAGTATTTT	CASSKLAGGADTQYF
TRBV18	NA	TRBJ2-7	14	NA	TGTGCCAGCTCAACGCGGACAGCCTCCTACGAGCAGTACTTC	CASSTRTASYEQYF
TRBV27	NA	TRBJ2-2	16	few	TGTGCCAGCACCTTGGGGGGGCCCCTGAGGACCGGGGAGCTGTTTTTT	CASTLGGPLRTGELFF
TRBV2	NA	TRBJ1-2	11	NA	TGTGCCAGTACAGGGAACTATGGCTACACCTTC	CASTGNYGYTF
TRBV9	NA	TRBJ1-5	13	NA	TGTGCCAGCAGTAGGGAGGACAATCAGCCCCAGCATTTT	CASSREDNQPQHF
TRBV19	TRBD2	TRBJ2-5	16	NA	TGTGCCAGTAGTATTGGACTAGCGGGAGGTCGAGAGACCCAGTACTTC	CASSIGLAGGRETQYF
TRBV7-9	TRBD2	TRBJ2-5	14	few	TGTGCCAGCAGCTCGACTAGCGGGCCTACGACCCAGTACTTC	CASSSTSGPTTQYF
TRBV6-1	NA	TRBJ1-5	16	NA	TGTGCCAGCAGTGAGACACACATCATAACCAATCAGCCCCAGCATTTT	CASSETHIITNQPQHF
TRBV9	TRBD2	TRBJ2-6	18	NA	TGTGCCAGCAGCGTCAGCGGGAGTTCTCCCTCTGGGGCCAACGTCCTGACTTTC	CASSVSGSSPSGANVLTF
TRBV24-1	TRBD1	TRBJ2-7	15	few	TGTGCCACCCAACCCGGGACAGGGTACTCCTACGAGCAGTACTTC	CATQPGTGYSYEQYF
TRBV6-7	TRBD1	TRBJ1-1	16	few	TGTGCCAGCAGTTACTTTCTCGACAGGGAAAACACTGAAGCTTTCTTT	CASSYFLDRENTEAFF
TRBV10-3	TRBD2	TRBJ2-1	17	NA	TGTGCCATCAGTGAGTCGGTTGGTAGCGGGAGATTGGGTGAGCAGTTCTTC	CAISESVGSGRLGEQFF
TRBV6-2/TRBV6-3	TRBD1	TRBJ2-1	14	NA	TGTGCCAGCAGTTTCGGACAGGGTGTAAATGAGCAGTTCTTC	CASSFGQGVNEQFF
TRBV28	TRBD1	TRBJ2-7	13	NA	TGTGCCAGCAGTTTGACAGGGGACAACGAGCAGTACTTC	CASSLTGDNEQYF
TRBV27	TRBD2	TRBJ2-7	15	NA	TGTGCCAGCAGTTCGCCCAATAGCGGGAGTTCCGAGCAGTACTTC	CASSSPNSGSSEQYF
TRBV20-1	NA	TRBJ1-2	10	once	TGCAGTGCTAGACGGTATGGCTACACCTTC	CSARRYGYTF
TRBV4-2	NA	TRBJ1-6	15	few	TGTGCCAGCAGCCAATCGAGCTCCTATAATTCACCCCTCCACTTT	CASSQSSSYNSPLHF
TRBV25-1	TRBD1	TRBJ1-5	14	NA	TGTGCCAGCAGTAACCGGGACAGGGATCAGCCCCAGCATTTT	CASSNRDRDQPQHF
TRBV9	NA	TRBJ2-2	14	once	TGTGCCAGCACCCCTGGGGGGAAAACCGGGGAGCTGTTTTTT	CASTPGGKTGELFF
TRBV6-2/TRBV6-3	NA	TRBJ1-5	14	NA	TGTGCCAGCAGTCCACAGTTAGAACATCAGCCCCAGCATTTT	CASSPQLEHQPQHF
TRBV5-1	TRBD2	TRBJ2-5	17	NA	TGCGCCAGCAGCTTCGGACTAGCGGGAGTCCCGTTGGAGACCCAGTACTTC	CASSFGLAGVPLETQYF
TRBV27	TRBD2	TRBJ2-3	15	NA	TGTGCCAGCAGTTCCAGCGGGAAGAGCACAGATACGCAGTATTTT	CASSSSGKSTDTQYF
TRBV28	TRBD1	TRBJ2-7	18	once	TGTGCCAGCAGTTTGAGAGGAGCTGGGACAGGGCTCCTCTACGAGCAGTACTTC	CASSLRGAGTGLLYEQYF
TRBV30	NA	TRBJ2-7	15	once	TGTGCCTGGAGTGCCCCAGGGGGGAGTTCCTACGAGCAGTACTTC	CAWSAPGGSSYEQYF
TRBV5-1	TRBD2	TRBJ2-1	15	NA	TGCGCCAGCAGCCAGACTAGCGACTCCTACAATGAGCAGTTCTTC	CASSQTSDSYNEQFF
TRBV7-2	NA	TRBJ1-1	13	NA	TGTGCCAGCAGCGACAGGATGAACACTGAAGCTTTCTTT	CASSDRMNTEAFF
TRBV2	NA	TRBJ2-7	14	NA	TGTGCCAGCAGTGTGAGGGGGATCCCCTACGAGCAGTACTTC	CASSVRGIPYEQYF
TRBV5-4	NA	TRBJ2-7	11	NA	TGTGCCAGCAGCTTGACGGACGAGCAGTACTTC	CASSLTDEQYF
TRBV6-5	TRBD1	TRBJ2-7	15	NA	TGTGCCAGCAGGACCTGGACAGGGAAGGCCTACGAGCAGTACTTC	CASRTWTGKAYEQYF
TRBV10-3	TRBD2	TRBJ2-7	16	NA	TGTGCCATCAGTGCCCCTAGCGGGAGGGATAGCAACGAGCAGTACTTC	CAISAPSGRDSNEQYF
TRBV2	TRBD1	TRBJ2-7	15	NA	TGTGCCAGCAGGATGGACAGGGGGCTTTCCTACGAGCAGTACTTC	CASRMDRGLSYEQYF
TRBV27	NA	TRBJ2-3	13	NA	TGTGCCAGCAGTTTATTATTGACAGATACGCAGTATTTT	CASSLLLTDTQYF
TRBV10-3	NA	TRBJ1-1	16	once	TGTGCCATCACCCTGACGGGGGGGACGTTCGGCACTGAAGCTTTCTTT	CAITLTGGTFGTEAFF
TRBV28	NA	TRBJ2-5	17	NA	TGTGCCAGCAGTTTCGACTCACCCCCTGAAACCCAAGAGACCCAGTACTTC	CASSFDSPPETQETQYF
TRBV5-1	TRBD1	TRBJ2-3	17	NA	TGCGCCAGCAGCTTGGAAGACAGGGGTAGGGGCACAGATACGCAGTATTTT	CASSLEDRGRGTDTQYF
TRBV27	TRBD2	TRBJ2-7	14	few	TGTGCCAGCAGTTTGACTAGCGGCTCCTACGAGCAGTACTTC	CASSLTSGSYEQYF
TRBV7-9	NA	TRBJ2-1	16	NA	TGTGCCAGCAGCTTAGGCGGGACGTTCGAGGGCGATGAGCAGTTCTTC	CASSLGGTFEGDEQFF
TRBV19	NA	TRBJ2-7	15	NA	TGTGCCAGTTCGCCATTGACAGGAGACGCCTACGAGCAGTACTTC	CASSPLTGDAYEQYF
TRBV24-1	TRBD1	TRBJ2-3	17	NA	TGTGCCACCAGCAGGTTGATAGGGACAGGGAGCACAGATACGCAGTATTTT	CATSRLIGTGSTDTQYF
TRBV27	TRBD1	TRBJ2-7	14	NA	TGTGCCAGCAGTTTATCTGTCAGGGGGCTCGAGCAGTACTTC	CASSLSVRGLEQYF